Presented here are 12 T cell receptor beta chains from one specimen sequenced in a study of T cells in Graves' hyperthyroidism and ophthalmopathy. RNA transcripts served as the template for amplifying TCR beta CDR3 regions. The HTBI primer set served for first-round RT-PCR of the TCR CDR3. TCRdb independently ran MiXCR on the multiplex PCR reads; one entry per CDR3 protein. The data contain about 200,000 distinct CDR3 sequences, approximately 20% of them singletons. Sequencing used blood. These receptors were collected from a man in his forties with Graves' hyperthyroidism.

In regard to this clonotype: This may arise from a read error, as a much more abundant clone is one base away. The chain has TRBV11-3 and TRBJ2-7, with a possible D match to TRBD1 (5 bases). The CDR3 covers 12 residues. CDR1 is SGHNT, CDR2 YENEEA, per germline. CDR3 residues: CASSSRVYERYF. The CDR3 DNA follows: TGTGCCAGCAGCTCCAGGGTCTACGAGCGGTACTTC.

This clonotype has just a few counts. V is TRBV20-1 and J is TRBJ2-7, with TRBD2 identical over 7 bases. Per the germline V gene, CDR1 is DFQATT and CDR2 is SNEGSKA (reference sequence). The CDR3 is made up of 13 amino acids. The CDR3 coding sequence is TGCAGCTCCGGACTAGACCTCTCCTACGAGCAGTACTTC. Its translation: CSSGLDLSYEQYF.

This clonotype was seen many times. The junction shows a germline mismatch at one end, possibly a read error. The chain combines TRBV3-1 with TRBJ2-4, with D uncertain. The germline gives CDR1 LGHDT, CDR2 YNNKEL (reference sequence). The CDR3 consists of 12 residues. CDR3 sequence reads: CASSEELNIQYF. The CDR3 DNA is TGTGCCAGCAGCGAAGAACTAAACATTCAGTACTTC.

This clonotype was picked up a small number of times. The CDR3 DNA reads as TGCGCCAGCAGTGAGTCAGACCCCCCTAGCACAGATACGCAGTATTTT. This codes for CASSESDPPSTDTQYF. The J gene is TRBJ2-3, the V gene TRBV10-1; no clear D. The germline gives CDR1 WNHNN, CDR2 SYGVQD (reference sequence). The CDR3 runs to 16 residues. Deletions cut 0 bases from V and 0 bases from J, with 10 bases between.

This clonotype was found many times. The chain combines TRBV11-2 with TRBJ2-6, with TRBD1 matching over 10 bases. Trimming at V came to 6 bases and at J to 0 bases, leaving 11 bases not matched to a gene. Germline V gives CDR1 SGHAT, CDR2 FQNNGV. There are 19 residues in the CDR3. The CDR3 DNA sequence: TGTGCCAGCAGTAACTCATGGGGACAGGGGCTCTCTGGGGCCAACGTCCTGACTTTC. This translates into CASSNSWGQGLSGANVLTF.

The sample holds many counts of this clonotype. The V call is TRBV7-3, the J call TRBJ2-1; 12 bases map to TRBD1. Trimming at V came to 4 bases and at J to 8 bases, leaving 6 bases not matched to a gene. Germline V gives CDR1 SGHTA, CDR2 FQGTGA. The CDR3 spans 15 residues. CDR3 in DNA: TGTGCCAGCAGCTCCGGGACAGGGGGCTTTGATGAGCAGTTCTTC. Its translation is CASSSGTGGFDEQFF.

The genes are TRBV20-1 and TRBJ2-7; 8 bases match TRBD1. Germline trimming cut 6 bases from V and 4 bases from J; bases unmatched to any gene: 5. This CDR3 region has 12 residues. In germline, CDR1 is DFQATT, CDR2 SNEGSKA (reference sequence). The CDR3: CSAEQGGYEQYF. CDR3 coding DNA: TGCAGTGCGGAACAGGGGGGTTACGAGCAGTACTTC.

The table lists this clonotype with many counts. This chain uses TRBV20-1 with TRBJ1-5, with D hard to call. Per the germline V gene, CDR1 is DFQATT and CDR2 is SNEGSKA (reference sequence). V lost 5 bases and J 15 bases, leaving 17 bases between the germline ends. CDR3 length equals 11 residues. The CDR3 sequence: CSARSPFFTHF. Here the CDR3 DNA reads TGCAGTGCTCGGAGCCCGTTCTTTACGCATTTT.

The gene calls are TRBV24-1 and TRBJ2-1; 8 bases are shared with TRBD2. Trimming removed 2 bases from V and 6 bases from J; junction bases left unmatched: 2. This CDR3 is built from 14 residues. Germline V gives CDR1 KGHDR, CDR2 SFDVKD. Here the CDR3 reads CATSDSGGSNEQFF. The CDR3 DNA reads TGTGCCACCAGTGATTCGGGGGGGAGCAATGAGCAGTTCTTC.

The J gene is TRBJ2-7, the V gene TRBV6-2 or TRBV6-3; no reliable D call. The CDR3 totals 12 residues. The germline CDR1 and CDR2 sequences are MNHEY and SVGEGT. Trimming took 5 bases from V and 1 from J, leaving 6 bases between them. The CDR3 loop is CASSPYSYEQYF. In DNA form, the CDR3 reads TGTGCCAGCAGTCCGTATTCCTACGAGCAGTACTTC.

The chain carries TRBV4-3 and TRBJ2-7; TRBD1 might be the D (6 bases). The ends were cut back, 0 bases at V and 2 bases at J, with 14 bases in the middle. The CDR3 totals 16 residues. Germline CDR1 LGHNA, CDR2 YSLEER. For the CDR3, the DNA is TGCGCCAGCAGCCAAGATGCGGCAGGGGAAACCTACGAGCAGTACTTC. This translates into CASSQDAAGETYEQYF.

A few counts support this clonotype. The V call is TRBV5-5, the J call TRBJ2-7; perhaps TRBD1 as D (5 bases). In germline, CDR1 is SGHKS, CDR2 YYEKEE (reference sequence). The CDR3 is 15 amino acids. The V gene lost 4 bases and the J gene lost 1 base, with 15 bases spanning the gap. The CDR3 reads CASSLTGGASYEQYF. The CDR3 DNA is TGTGCCAGCAGCCTTACGGGTGGGGCATCCTACGAGCAGTACTTC.